This is a list of T cell receptor beta chains from one sample in a study of CD8 T cells in ankylosing spondylitis. TCRdb independently ran MiXCR on the 5' RACE reads; one entry per CDR3 protein. The sample contains around 250,000 distinct CDR3 sequences, 32% of which appear only once. Sequenced: blood, either unsorted or a sorted T cell fraction (not recorded which). The receptors were sampled from a male donor with ankylosing spondylitis or in good health (not recorded which). Each CDR3 is given with its conserved first and last residue. A D gene is named only where the DNA matches it firmly. The size field is filled for only some rows; it gives once, few, many or a size class.

j_call clone_size d_call v_call cdr3_aa cdr3_nt
TRBJ1-6 . . TRBV27 CASRGGRFLTPLHF TGTGCCAGCAGGGGGGGGCGGTTCTTGACACCCCTCCACTTT
TRBJ2-7 . TRBD2 TRBV7-2 CASSPPRLAVSYEQYF TGTGCCAGCAGCCCCCCGAGACTAGCGGTCTCCTACGAGCAGTACTTC
TRBJ2-3 . TRBD2 TRBV12-3/TRBV12-4 CASSFGGGRTDTQYF TGTGCCAGCAGTTTCGGGGGGGGACGCACAGATACGCAGTATTTT
TRBJ2-5 once . TRBV7-8 CASSLVRVGQETQYF TGTGCCAGCAGCCTCGTACGGGTCGGGCAAGAGACCCAGTACTTC
TRBJ1-6 few . TRBV20-1 CSARKPGTRLNSPLHF TGCAGTGCTCGAAAGCCCGGGACCAGACTTAATTCACCCCTCCACTTT
TRBJ1-6 many . TRBV6-1 CASAWGDASPLHF TGTGCCAGTGCCTGGGGGGACGCTTCACCCCTCCACTTT
TRBJ2-5 once TRBD1 TRBV4-2 CASSQAWAGGVHPQETQYF TGTGCCAGCAGCCAAGCTTGGGCAGGGGGCGTGCACCCACAAGAGACCCAGTACTTC
TRBJ2-3 . . TRBV20-1 CSASPPLAAHTQYF TGCAGTGCTAGCCCGCCGCTAGCTGCTCATACGCAGTATTTT
TRBJ1-4 . . TRBV20-1 CSARGGGPNEKLFF TGCAGTGCTAGAGGGGGGGGCCCTAATGAAAAACTGTTTTTT
TRBJ2-3 many . TRBV20-1 CSVGGPTDTQYF TGCAGTGTCGGGGGGCCGACAGATACGCAGTATTTT
TRBJ2-3 few . TRBV10-3 CAISSENTQYF TGTGCCATCAGTTCCGAGAATACGCAGTATTTT
TRBJ2-1 few . TRBV7-3 CASSPGGSNNEQFF TGTGCCAGCAGCCCTGGCGGGTCCAACAATGAGCAGTTCTTC
TRBJ2-5 . . TRBV4-1 CASSQVVVAQETQYF TGCGCCAGCAGCCAAGTGGTAGTGGCCCAAGAGACCCAGTACTTC
TRBJ1-5 few . TRBV20-1 CSARKGGVYSNQPQHF TGCAGTGCTAGAAAGGGCGGAGTCTATAGCAATCAGCCCCAGCATTTT
TRBJ1-2 . . TRBV20-1 CSASIYGYTF TGCAGTGCTAGCATCTATGGCTACACCTTC
TRBJ2-3 few TRBD1 TRBV6-1 CASSRDRDRDTQYF TGTGCCAGCAGTAGGGACAGGGACAGGGATACGCAGTATTTT
TRBJ2-5 . . TRBV20-1 CSARVRGGETQYF TGCAGTGCTAGAGTCCGGGGAGGAGAGACCCAGTACTTC
TRBJ1-5 many TRBD1 TRBV6-5 CASRQGDQPQHF TGTGCCAGCAGGCAGGGGGATCAGCCCCAGCATTTT
TRBJ2-7 . . TRBV5-1 CASSFGPTYEQYF TGCGCCAGCAGCTTCGGACCTACCTACGAGCAGTACTTC
TRBJ2-5 . . TRBV28 CASSHAQEEMETQYF TGTGCCAGCAGTCACGCACAGGAGGAGATGGAGACCCAGTACTTC
TRBJ1-5 few TRBD1 TRBV5-5 CASSRGQGSNQPQHF TGTGCCAGCAGCCGAGGACAGGGAAGCAATCAGCCCCAGCATTTT
TRBJ2-5 . . TRBV18 CASSPGQAETQYF TGTGCCAGCTCCCCCGGACAAGCAGAGACCCAGTACTTC
TRBJ1-5 . . TRBV7-2 CASSAALWQPQHF TGTGCCAGCAGCGCCGCACTATGGCAGCCCCAGCATTTT
TRBJ1-4 . TRBD1 TRBV28 CASSQGGNEKLFF TGTGCCAGCAGTCAGGGGGGTAATGAAAAACTGTTTTTT